These 9 T cell receptor beta chains share one sample of origin, sequenced in a study of shared T cell receptors in the human thymus. Method: immunoSEQ multiplex PCR; TCRdb's copy keeps in-frame clones and lacks some. This table holds 55,000 to 80,000 clones, about 95% found once. Sequenced input: thymocytes. Receptor source: a human donor.

The rearrangement uses TRBV5-1 and TRBJ1-2, with TRBD1 matching over 8 bases. CDR1 and CDR2 (germline): SGHRS, YFSETQ. This CDR3 is built from 17 residues. V dropped 3 bases and J dropped 0; count of bases not matched to a gene: 10. The DNA of the CDR3 is TGCGCCAGCAGCTCGGACAGGGCCACCTCCACTAACTATGGCTACACCTTC. As protein: CASSSDRATSTNYGYTF.

This chain joins TRBV5-8 and TRBJ1-5, with TRBD1 as a possible D gene (6 bases). Trimming took 4 bases from V and 1 from J, leaving 15 bases between them. The germline gives CDR1 SGHTS, CDR2 YDEGEE. The CDR3 totals 16 residues. The CDR3 spells CASSRALGASNQPQHF. In DNA form, the CDR3 reads TGTGCCAGCAGCAGGGCGTTGGGGGCAAGCAATCAGCCCCAGCATTTT.

The chain has TRBV15 and TRBJ1-4, with a tentative D call TRBD1 (5 bases). The CDR3 runs 15 residues. The germline V gene encodes CDR1 LNHNV and CDR2 YYDKDF (reference sequence). V was pared by 5 bases and J by 5 bases, with 15 bases between. The CDR3 bases are TGTGCCACCAGCTCTCCGGGACTGAGGAATGAAAAACTGTTTTTT. This sequence encodes CATSSPGLRNEKLFF.

This sequence joins TRBV4-2 and TRBJ2-7; D remains unclear. The germline CDR1 and CDR2 sequences are LGHNA and YNFKEQ. The V and J ends lost 4 bases and 5 bases respectively, with 9 bases between them. CDR3 size: 12 residues. CDR3 bases: TGTGCCAGCAGCCTAGTTCGGGACGAGCAGTACTTC. As protein: CASSLVRDEQYF.

The chain joins TRBV4-2 to TRBJ2-7; TRBD1 matches 9 bases. J was trimmed by 5 bases and V by 4 bases; bases with no gene match: 12. CDR1 LGHNA and CDR2 YNFKEQ come from the germline V gene. The CDR3 covers 16 residues. The CDR3 DNA sequence: TGTGCCAGCAGCCCTAACCGGGACAGGGAGTGGAACGAGCAGTACTTC. Translation gives CASSPNRDREWNEQYF.

V is TRBV7-2 and J is TRBJ2-7; D possibly corresponds to TRBD2 (5 bases). V gave up 5 bases and J gave up 1 base, with 27 bases separating them. The CDR3 is made up of 19 amino acids. Germline V gene lookup returns CDR1 SGHTA and CDR2 FQGNSA. The DNA of the CDR3 is TGTGCCAGCAGCATAAAAACCCGAGGACGGGAAGAGGTTTCCTACGAGCAGTACTTC. Its translation is CASSIKTRGREEVSYEQYF.

V gene TRBV10-2 combines with J gene TRBJ1-4, with TRBD1 identical over 7 bases. Germline trimming cut 3 bases from V and 0 bases from J; bases unmatched to any gene: 19. Germline CDR1 and CDR2: WSHSY and SAAADI. The CDR3 extends over 21 amino acids. CDR3 bases: TGCGCCAGCAGTGAAGTATGCAGGGGGGAGTCGGGGTTTGCAACTAATGAAAAACTGTTTTTT. Residues: CASSEVCRGESGFATNEKLFF.

In regard to this clone: This specimen includes other DNA sequences encoding the same CDR3. The chain couples TRBV25-1 to TRBJ2-3, with D perhaps matching TRBD2 (6 bases). The CDR3 has 16 amino acids. Germline CDR1 and CDR2: MGHDK and SYGVNS. With 2 bases removed from V and 6 bases from J, the gap between germline ends came to 18 bases. In DNA form, the CDR3 reads TGTGCCAGCAGTGAAGGTGGTAGGAGGGCATGGGATACGCAGTATTTT. Amino acid sequence: CASSEGGRRAWDTQYF.

The chain combines TRBV7-8 with TRBJ2-1; the D gene is possibly TRBD2 (7 bases). With 6 bases removed from V and 5 bases from J, the gap between germline ends came to 20 bases. CDR3 length equals 16 residues. Germline loops: CDR1 SGHVS, CDR2 FQNEAQ. The CDR3 region has the DNA TGTGCCAGCAGTTTTACGGGGGGCCCCTCAAACAATGAGCAGTTCTTC. Its translation: CASSFTGGPSNNEQFF.